One and the same sample provided the 27 T cell receptor beta chains below, sequenced in a study of blood T cell repertoires in COVID-19 (dated by TCRdb to the early 2020s). The library was prepared using the immunoSEQ multiplex PCR assay. TCRdb re-hosts the immuneACCESS table, in-frame sequences only. Its copies lack some clones; in the studies checked, an unresolved V gene accounts for under half of them, and the cause for the rest is not known. The sample records 28,000 or so clones, 82% of which are singletons. Around a third of the sample comes from the top ten. Source material: peripheral blood. These receptors were obtained from a human donor in a cohort sampled during active COVID-19.

The chain has TRBV18 and TRBJ1-4; D might be TRBD1 (5 bases). The CDR3 has 15 amino acids. Trimming removed 3 bases at V and 0 bases at J, with 8 bases between. CDR1 is KGHSH, CDR2 LQKENI, per germline. CDR3 amino acids: CASSPPRATNEKLFF. The CDR3 DNA is TGTGCCAGCTCACCCCCCAGGGCAACTAATGAAAAACTGTTTTTT.

The chain combines TRBV19 with TRBJ2-7; TRBD1 agrees at 9 bases. J was trimmed by 6 bases and V by 7 bases; bases with no gene match: 16. The CDR3 contains 16 residues. The germline V gene has CDR1 LNHDA and CDR2 SQIVND (reference sequence). The DNA for the CDR3 is TGTGCCAGTAACCCCGTACCGGGACAGGGAAAAGGCGAGCAGTACTTC. Protein: CASNPVPGQGKGEQYF.

The rearrangement joins TRBV28 to TRBJ1-3; a possible D gene is TRBD1 (6 bases). Trimming took off 0 bases at V and 7 bases at J, with 13 bases between the two ends. The CDR3 has 15 residues. The germline gives CDR1 MDHEN, CDR2 SYDVKM. CDR3 in amino acids: CASSLWQQGRNTIYF. CDR3 DNA sequence: TGTGCCAGCAGTTTATGGCAACAGGGTCGTAACACCATATATTTT.

The V call is TRBV11-2, the J call TRBJ1-1, with D tentatively TRBD1 (6 bases). The germline V and J ends were trimmed by 1 base and 1 base, with 10 bases remaining between them. The CDR3 has 15 residues. CDR1 SGHAT and CDR2 FQNNGV come from the germline V gene. CDR3 DNA sequence: TGTGCCAGCAGCTTAGCGGGGGGACAGAACACTGAAGCTTTCTTT. It encodes CASSLAGGQNTEAFF. The variable domain in full, with the rest retrieved from reference TRBV11-2 and TRBJ1-1, is EAGVAQSPRYKIIEKRQSVAFWCNPISGHATLYWYQQILGQGPKLLIQFQNNGVVDDSQLPKDRFSAERLKGVDSTLKIQPAKLEDSAVYLCASSLAGGQNTEAFFGQGTRLTVV.

In the case of this clone: The junction and the germline gene differ at one end; a read error may be behind it. The CDR3 region is CASTLRGTGSTDTQYF. The CDR3, as DNA: TGTGCCAGCACCTTAAGGGGGACAGGGTCCACAGATACGCAGTATTTT. The genes are TRBV7-2 and TRBJ2-3, with TRBD1 matching 9 bases. There are 16 residues in the CDR3. CDR1 is SGHTA, CDR2 FQGNSA, per germline.

The V call is TRBV11-1, the J call TRBJ2-2; D is possibly TRBD1 (6 bases). The CDR3 runs to 15 residues. Trimming stripped 3 bases from V and 2 bases from J, with 10 bases between. Germline CDR1 SGHAT, CDR2 FQDESV (reference sequence). The CDR3 sequence is CASSLTGVNTGELFF. The CDR3 nucleotides read TGTGCCAGCAGCTTGACAGGAGTCAACACCGGGGAGCTGTTTTTT. Together with reference TRBV11-1 and TRBJ2-2, the CDR3 gives the full variable domain: EAEVAQSPRYKITEKSQAVAFWCDPISGHATLYWYRQILGQGPELLVQFQDESVVDDSQLPKDRFSAERLKGVDSTLKIQPAELGDSAMYLCASSLTGVNTGELFFGEGSRLTVL.

The rearrangement uses TRBV7-2 and TRBJ2-1; tentative D call: TRBD2 (6 bases). In germline, CDR1 is SGHTA, CDR2 FQGNSA. The V end lost 4 bases, the J end lost 8 bases, and 15 bases lay between the germline ends. This CDR3 comprises 14 residues. The CDR3 nucleotides read TGTGCCAGCAGCTCACCGGTTGGGAGGTATGAGCAGTTCTTC. It specifies CASSSPVGRYEQFF.

This chain links TRBV7-3 with TRBJ2-3; 7 nucleotides agree with TRBD2. The CDR3 covers 15 residues. Trimming removed 3 bases from V and 1 base from J; junction bases left unmatched: 4. Germline V gives CDR1 SGHTA, CDR2 FQGTGA. This CDR3 reads CASSLGLAGTDTQYF. DNA for the CDR3: TGTGCCAGCAGCTTGGGTCTAGCGGGCACAGATACGCAGTATTTT.

The V gene is TRBV7-2, the J gene TRBJ1-1; the D is unclear. Germline V gene data show CDR1 as SGHTA and CDR2 as FQGNSA. CDR3 length equals 14 residues. V lost 3 bases and J 2 bases, leaving 10 bases between the germline ends. CDR3 DNA: TGTGCCAGCAGCTTCGCGGGAGTAAACACTGAAGCTTTCTTT. Protein: CASSFAGVNTEAFF.

The chain carries TRBV5-4 and TRBJ2-1, with TRBD1 identical over 8 bases. The CDR3 covers 16 residues. CDR1 is SGHNT and CDR2 is YYREEE in the germline V gene (reference sequence). Unmatched junction bases numbered 9, after V lost 0 bases and J lost 7 bases. The CDR3 coding sequence is TGTGCCAGCAGCTTGGCCTTCGGACAGGGTTCGAATGAGCAGTTCTTC. Its protein product is CASSLAFGQGSNEQFF.

CDR3 DNA: TGTGCCAGCAGTGGGGAGGGGCTGCCGAACACTGAAGCTTTCTTT. This codes for CASSGEGLPNTEAFF. The rearrangement links TRBV2 to TRBJ1-1; D may be TRBD1 (5 bases). CDR1 is SNHLY and CDR2 is FYNNEI in the germline V gene. The CDR3 totals 15 residues. Trimming took off 4 bases at V and 1 base at J, with 13 bases between the two ends.

V gene TRBV27 combines with J gene TRBJ2-1, with a weak D call TRBD2 (5 bases). The germline V gene encodes CDR1 MNHEY and CDR2 SMNVEV (reference sequence). The length of the CDR3 is 12 residues. V shed 3 bases and J shed 9 bases, with 9 bases lying between them. CDR3 DNA sequence: TGTGCCAGCAGTTTTACTAGTCGTGAGCAGTTCTTC. Encoded protein: CASSFTSREQFF.

The chain joins TRBV7-3 to TRBJ2-3; D uncertain. This CDR3 is built from 13 residues. V lost 0 bases and J lost 4, with 5 bases in between. Looked up from germline, CDR1 is SGHTA and CDR2 is FQGTGA. CDR3 nucleotides: TGTGCCAGCAGCTTAACCTACTCAGATACGCAGTATTTT. Protein product: CASSLTYSDTQYF.

J is TRBJ1-5 and V is TRBV6-6; D may be TRBD1 (6 bases). This CDR3 has 15 residues. Between the trimmed V and J ends, which lost 7 bases and 2 bases, there was a span of 15 bases. CDR1 is MNHNY, CDR2 SVGAGI, per germline (reference sequence). This CDR3 reads CASNTRGEGNQPQHF. The CDR3 DNA follows: TGTGCCAGCAACACCAGGGGAGAGGGCAATCAGCCCCAGCATTTT.

The chain carries TRBV19 and TRBJ2-3, with a tentative D call TRBD2 (6 bases). CDR3 length equals 16 residues. V was pared by 3 bases and J by 2 bases, with 15 bases between. Germline-derived CDR1 and CDR2 are LNHDA and SQIVND (reference sequence). DNA for the CDR3: TGTGCCAGTAGTATTTCGCGGGACCTGTCCACAGATACGCAGTATTTT. It specifies CASSISRDLSTDTQYF.

This clone was detected a few times. This chain uses TRBV30 with TRBJ2-3, with D hard to call. The CDR3 has 13 amino acids. The V gene lost 1 base and the J gene lost 0 bases, with 5 bases spanning the gap. Germline-derived CDR1 and CDR2 are GTSNPN and SVGIG (reference sequence). The CDR3 DNA is TGTGCCTGGAGTGCTATTAGCACAGATACGCAGTATTTT. Residues: CAWSAISTDTQYF. The entire variable domain, with the rest obtained from reference TRBV30 and TRBJ2-3, is as follows: SQTIHQWPATLVQPVGSPLSLECTVEGTSNPNLYWYRQAAGRGLQLLFYSVGIGQISSEVPQNLSASRPQDRQFILSSKKLLLSDSGFYLCAWSAISTDTQYFGPGTRLTVL.

V gene TRBV15 combines with J gene TRBJ1-2; D gene ambiguous. The ends were cut back, 1 base at V and 4 bases at J, with 19 bases in the middle. This CDR3 comprises 17 residues. Germline V lookup: CDR1 LNHNV, CDR2 YYDKDF (reference sequence). CDR3 protein: CATSRGLGVGSFYGYTF. In DNA, the CDR3 is TGTGCCACCAGCAGAGGTTTAGGAGTAGGCAGCTTCTATGGCTACACCTTC.

This chain links TRBV12-3 or TRBV12-4 with TRBJ2-3; D is perhaps TRBD2 (5 bases). The CDR3 has 13 amino acids. The V and J ends lost 7 bases and 10 bases respectively, with 18 bases between them. CDR3 coding DNA: TGTGCCAGCACCCGGGAACTTGGAGTTCCGCAGTATTTT. Its protein is CASTRELGVPQYF.

The J gene is TRBJ2-7, the V gene TRBV6-5, with 7 bases that match TRBD1. The CDR3 totals 14 residues. From germline, CDR1 is MNHEY and CDR2 SVGAGI. J gave up 2 bases and V 5 bases, and 6 bases lay outside the gene matches. CDR3 DNA: TGTGCCAGCAGTACCCGGACAGGAACCTACGAGCAGTACTTC. This codes for CASSTRTGTYEQYF.

The chain joins TRBV6-5 to TRBJ2-7; a possible D gene is TRBD2 (6 bases). Trimming pared 6 bases from V and 2 bases from J, leaving 14 bases between. The germline V gene encodes CDR1 MNHEY and CDR2 SVGAGI. The CDR3 spans 14 residues. CDR3 in amino acids: CASSPDYIAYEQYF. In DNA form, the CDR3 reads TGTGCCAGCAGCCCGGACTACATAGCCTACGAGCAGTACTTC.

The chain employs TRBV6-5 and TRBJ2-7; 10 bases line up with TRBD1. V dropped 0 bases and J dropped 6; count of bases not matched to a gene: 5. Germline V gene data show CDR1 as MNHEY and CDR2 as SVGAGI. The CDR3 runs 15 residues. The CDR3 sequence: CASSYSRDRGGEQYF. The CDR3 coding sequence is TGTGCCAGCAGTTACTCCCGGGACAGGGGTGGCGAGCAGTACTTC.

The V and J genes are TRBV19 and TRBJ1-1; tentative D call: TRBD1 (5 bases). Deletions cut 6 bases from V and 0 bases from J, with 17 bases between. The CDR3 has 16 residues. Germline V gene data show CDR1 as LNHDA and CDR2 as SQIVND (reference sequence). The CDR3 coding sequence is TGTGCCAGTAGCAGCACAAGGGGTAGGTTGAACACTGAAGCTTTCTTT. This codes for CASSSTRGRLNTEAFF.

This clone was seen a few times. The chain links TRBV29-1 to TRBJ1-1, with a tentative D call TRBD1 (6 bases). Trimming pared 3 bases from V and 7 bases from J, leaving 15 bases between. This CDR3 contains 13 residues. Per germline, CDR1 SQVTM and CDR2 ANQGSEA. The CDR3 DNA reads as TGCAGCGTTGAGCCGAACAGGGACGGTGAAGCTTTCTTT. As protein: CSVEPNRDGEAFF. The variable domain in full, completed from reference TRBV29-1 and TRBJ1-1, reads SAVISQKPSRDICQRGTSLTIQCQVDSQVTMMFWYRQQPGQSLTLIATANQGSEATYESGFVIDKFPISRPNLTFSTLTVSNMSPEDSSIYLCSVEPNRDGEAFFGQGTRLTVV.

The V and J genes are TRBV21-1 and TRBJ1-1; the tabulated D call, TRBD1, remains unverified against the DNA. TRBV21-1 is annotated as a pseudogene. The CDR3 consists of 19 residues. This chain's CDR3 is CASSFGVPIWDRGGTEAFF. DNA for the CDR3: TGTGCCAGCAGCTTCGGGGTACCGATCTGGGACAGGGGTGGCACTGAAGCTTTCTTT.

The V and J genes are TRBV28 and TRBJ1-5; D gene ambiguous. The CDR3 covers 13 residues. Germline CDR1 is MDHEN and CDR2 is SYDVKM. V gave up 6 bases and J gave up 1 base, with 7 bases separating them. CDR3 in amino acids: CASSQISNQPQHF. The CDR3 nucleotides read TGTGCCAGCAGCCAGATAAGCAATCAGCCCCAGCATTTT.

The rearrangement joins TRBV6-2 or TRBV6-3 to TRBJ2-5; TRBD1 matches at 9 bases. CDR3 length equals 15 residues. Looked up from germline, CDR1 is MNHEY and CDR2 is SVGEGT. V lost 5 bases to trimming and J lost 0 bases; unmatched junction nucleotides: 4. The CDR3 spells CASSLGQGDQETQYF. The CDR3 DNA sequence: TGTGCCAGCAGTCTGGGACAGGGTGACCAAGAGACCCAGTACTTC.

This clone showed up just a few times. The V and J genes are TRBV7-8 and TRBJ2-1, with TRBD2 matching 11 bases. The length of the CDR3 is 16 residues. The J segment lost 5 bases and the V segment lost 3 bases, leaving 6 bases of the junction unmatched. Per the germline V gene, CDR1 is SGHVS and CDR2 is FQNEAQ. The CDR3 coding sequence is TGTGCCAGCAGCTTTCCGACTAGCGGGGACGACAATGAGCAGTTCTTC. The encoded protein is CASSFPTSGDDNEQFF.